The 21 T cell receptor beta chains presented below share a single source sample, sequenced in a study of CD8 T cells in Susac syndrome. cDNA came from about 0.51 to 1 ug RNA primed by random hexamers. MiXCR, run by TCRdb on the immunoSEQ multiplex PCR reads, gives a single entry per CDR3 protein. The sample consists of 130,000 or so distinct CDR3 sequences, approximately 90% of them appearing once. The sequencing sample was made of CD8+ T cells from PBMCs. The receptors stem from a human donor with multiple sclerosis.

This chain links TRBV20-1 with TRBJ1-1; 9 bases are a match to TRBD1. The CDR3 has 14 amino acids. The germline V gene encodes CDR1 DFQATT and CDR2 SNEGSKA (reference sequence). V shed 5 bases, J shed 5 bases, and the junction held 9 bases outside the gene matches. In DNA, the CDR3 is TGCAGTGCTTTCTCGGACAGGGGAATAACTGAAGCTTTCTTT. This encodes CSAFSDRGITEAFF.

The CDR3 sequence: CASSYGAGYYEQYF. The CDR3 nucleotides are TGTGCCAGCAGTTACGGTGCGGGTTACTACGAGCAGTACTTC. The chain uses TRBV6-2 or TRBV6-3 and TRBJ2-7, with D maybe TRBD2 (5 bases). Germline CDR1 MNHEY, CDR2 SVGEGT. Between the trimmed V and J ends, which lost 2 bases and 3 bases, there was a span of 11 bases. This CDR3 has 14 amino acids.

The rearrangement joins TRBV27 to TRBJ2-2; D uncertain. Looked up from germline, CDR1 is MNHEY and CDR2 is SMNVEV (reference sequence). This CDR3 is built from 13 residues. V was pared by 4 bases and J by 7 bases, with 10 bases between. CDR3 DNA: TGTGCCAGCAGTTACACCTCAAGCGGGGAGCTGTTTTTT. Amino acid sequence: CASSYTSSGELFF.

The gene calls are TRBV13 and TRBJ2-1, with 10 nucleotides matching TRBD2. CDR3 length equals 16 residues. Looked up from germline, CDR1 is PRHDT and CDR2 is FYEKMQ (reference sequence). J lost 3 bases, V lost 0 bases, and 2 bases had no gene match. CDR3 protein: CASSLGGTSDYNEQFF. CDR3 nucleotides: TGTGCCAGCAGCTTAGGCGGGACTAGCGACTACAATGAGCAGTTCTTC.

The gene calls are TRBV20-1 and TRBJ2-4, with TRBD2 as a possible D gene (5 bases). The CDR3 loop spans 13 amino acids. Per germline, CDR1 DFQATT and CDR2 SNEGSKA (reference sequence). V dropped 3 bases and J dropped 3 bases, with 9 bases sitting between them. The CDR3 DNA sequence: TGCAGTGCTAGTCGGGGTAGCAAAAACATTCAGTACTTC. The encoded protein is CSASRGSKNIQYF.

The chain uses TRBV4-3 and TRBJ2-1, with a weak D call TRBD2 (7 bases). This CDR3 is 16 amino acids long. The V and J ends lost 0 bases and 8 bases respectively, with 17 bases between them. Germline lookup yields CDR1 LGHNA and CDR2 YSLEER. Here the CDR3 reads CASSQDKWEGGDEQFF. CDR3 nucleotides: TGCGCCAGCAGCCAAGATAAGTGGGAGGGGGGGGATGAGCAGTTCTTC.

The chain combines TRBV20-1 with TRBJ1-2; unclear D gene. Germline lookup yields CDR1 DFQATT and CDR2 SNEGSKA (reference sequence). The CDR3 totals 8 residues. Trimming took off 3 bases at V and 9 bases at J, with 2 bases between the two ends. CDR3 nucleotide sequence: TGCAGTGCTAGTAGCTACACCTTC. Residues: CSASSYTF.

The CDR3 coding sequence is TGTGCCACCAGTTTAAACGGGAGATTTGATACGCAGTATTTT. Protein sequence: CATSLNGRFDTQYF. The V and J genes are TRBV24-1 and TRBJ2-3; tentative D call: TRBD2 (6 bases). The CDR3 has 14 amino acids. Trimming removed 6 bases from V and 6 bases from J, with 15 bases in between. Germline lookup yields CDR1 KGHDR and CDR2 SFDVKD.

This chain links TRBV13 with TRBJ2-6, with 10 bases that match TRBD1. The CDR3 loop spans 18 amino acids. Trimming took 3 bases from V and 0 from J; bases not matched to a gene: 5. Germline CDR1 PRHDT, CDR2 FYEKMQ (reference sequence). CDR3 amino acids: CASSFGQGGFSGANVLTF. The CDR3 nucleotides read TGTGCCAGCAGCTTCGGACAGGGGGGTTTCTCTGGGGCCAACGTCCTGACTTTC.

This sequence joins TRBV27 and TRBJ2-7; 7 bases align to TRBD1. V was pared by 3 bases and J by 4 bases, with 6 bases of the junction left unmatched. The germline CDR1 and CDR2 sequences are MNHEY and SMNVEV (reference sequence). The CDR3 loop spans 14 amino acids. CDR3 protein: CASSFQGDAYEQYF. The CDR3 DNA reads as TGTGCCAGCAGTTTCCAGGGGGACGCGTACGAGCAGTACTTC.

The V and J genes are TRBV4-3 and TRBJ2-6, with 7 nucleotides matching TRBD2. Trimming took 0 bases from V and 0 from J; bases not matched to a gene: 5. Germline V gene sequence: CDR1 LGHNA, CDR2 YSLEER. The CDR3 loop spans 18 amino acids. As DNA, the CDR3 is TGCGCCAGCAGCCAAGACCTAGCGGATCCCTCTGGGGCCAACGTCCTGACTTTC. Translating gives CASSQDLADPSGANVLTF.

The chain recombines TRBV29-1 with TRBJ2-1, with 7 bases aligning to TRBD2. This CDR3 has 12 amino acids. J lost 7 bases, V lost 4 bases, and 4 bases had no gene match. Germline values: CDR1 SQVTM, CDR2 ANQGSEA. In DNA form, the CDR3 reads TGCAGCGTTGTTGGAGCGGGGAATGAGCAGTTCTTC. Its translation: CSVVGAGNEQFF.

This chain joins TRBV6-4 and TRBJ1-2, with TRBD1 as a possible D gene (6 bases). Germline-derived CDR1 and CDR2 are MRHNA and SNTAGT. CDR3 length: 11 amino acids. V lost 3 bases and J lost 8, with 7 bases in between. The DNA of the CDR3 is TGTGCCAGCAGTGAGGGGGGCGGCTACACCTTC. Translating gives CASSEGGGYTF.

The chain recombines TRBV7-9 with TRBJ2-1; possible D gene TRBD1, 5 bases. The germline V gene has CDR1 SEHNR and CDR2 FQNEAQ (reference sequence). The CDR3 sequence is 12 residues long. V gave up 3 bases and J gave up 8 bases, with 8 bases separating them. The CDR3 loop reads CASSLGRDEQFF. As DNA, the CDR3 is TGTGCCAGCAGCTTGGGCAGGGATGAGCAGTTCTTC.

The V call is TRBV20-1, the J call TRBJ2-5; no clear D gene. The ends were cut back, 0 bases at V and 5 bases at J, with 10 bases in the middle. The germline gives CDR1 DFQATT, CDR2 SNEGSKA (reference sequence). The CDR3 extends over 13 amino acids. The CDR3 nucleotides read TGCAGTGCTAGAGATCTTATGGGGGAGACCCAGTACTTC. This sequence encodes CSARDLMGETQYF.

This sequence joins TRBV12-3 or TRBV12-4 and TRBJ2-1; 10 nucleotides align to TRBD2. CDR3 length: 16 amino acids. V lost 6 bases to trimming and J lost 2 bases; unmatched junction nucleotides: 7. In DNA, the CDR3 is TGTGCCAGCAGCTTGACCGGGACTAGCGCCTACAATGAGCAGTTCTTC. This encodes CASSLTGTSAYNEQFF.

This clonotype has a single count. V usage is TRBV30 and J usage is TRBJ1-5, with D perhaps TRBD1 (6 bases). Trimming took 3 bases from V and 4 from J, leaving 10 bases between them. CDR1 GTSNPN and CDR2 SVGIG come from the germline V gene (reference sequence). The CDR3 has 13 residues. In nucleotides, the CDR3 is TGTGCCTGGAGAGGGCAGGGGAATCAGCCCCAGCATTTT. It codes for CAWRGQGNQPQHF.

This rearrangement joins TRBV27 to TRBJ1-1; perhaps TRBD1 as D (5 bases). V lost 6 bases to trimming and J lost 6 bases, with 14 bases between them. In germline, CDR1 is MNHEY, CDR2 SMNVEV (reference sequence). The CDR3 consists of 13 residues. The CDR3 DNA sequence: TGTGCCAGCAGGCAGGGCGGGAGGGCTGAAGCTTTCTTT. Protein product: CASRQGGRAEAFF.

This chain uses TRBV11-2 with TRBJ2-2; D is unclear. The CDR3 loop spans 11 amino acids. The germline V gene encodes CDR1 SGHAT and CDR2 FQNNGV. Trimming removed 2 bases from V and 7 bases from J, with 2 bases in between. DNA of the CDR3: TGTGCCAGCAGCTTATTCGGGGAGCTGTTTTTT. It translates to CASSLFGELFF. Full variable domain (outside the CDR3, taken from reference TRBV11-2 and TRBJ2-2): EAGVAQSPRYKIIEKRQSVAFWCNPISGHATLYWYQQILGQGPKLLIQFQNNGVVDDSQLPKDRFSAERLKGVDSTLKIQPAKLEDSAVYLCASSLFGELFFGEGSRLTVL.

The chain recombines TRBV30 with TRBJ2-2; perhaps D is TRBD1 or TRBD2 (5 bases each). The CDR3 runs to 15 residues. V lost 1 base, J lost 3 bases, and 12 bases lay in between. The V gene's germline CDR1 is GTSNPN and CDR2 SVGIG (reference sequence). CDR3 residues: CAWSGGMRYTGELFF. CDR3 sequence (DNA): TGTGCCTGGAGTGGGGGGATGAGGTACACCGGGGAGCTGTTTTTT.

This chain links TRBV7-9 with TRBJ2-7; 8 bases line up with TRBD1. CDR1 SEHNR and CDR2 FQNEAQ come from the germline V gene (reference sequence). This CDR3 has 14 residues. Losses at the gene ends were 5 bases for V and 3 bases for J; bases not matched to a gene: 6. DNA for the CDR3: TGTGCCAGCAGCAACACGGGACAGGTCTACGAGCAGTACTTC. It codes for CASSNTGQVYEQYF.